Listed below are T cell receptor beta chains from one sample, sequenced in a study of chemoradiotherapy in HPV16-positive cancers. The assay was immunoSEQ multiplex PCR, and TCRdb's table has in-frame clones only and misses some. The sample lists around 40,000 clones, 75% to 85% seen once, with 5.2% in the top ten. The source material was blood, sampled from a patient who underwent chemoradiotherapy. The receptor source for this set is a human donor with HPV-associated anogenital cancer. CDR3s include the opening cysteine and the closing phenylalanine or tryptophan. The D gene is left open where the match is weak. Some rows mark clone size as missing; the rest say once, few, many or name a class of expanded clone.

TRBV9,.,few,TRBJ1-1,CASSPGILNTEAFF,TGTGCCAGCAGCCCGGGCATTCTGAACACTGAAGCTTTCTTT
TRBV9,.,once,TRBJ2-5,CASSAEVTGRETQYF,TGTGCCAGCAGCGCGGAGGTTACAGGGAGGGAGACCCAGTACTTC
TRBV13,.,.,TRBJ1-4,CASSNSQLLSVEKLFF,TGTGCCAGCAGCAACTCACAGTTACTTAGTGTGGAAAAACTGTTTTTT
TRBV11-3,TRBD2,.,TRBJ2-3,CASSVGGARTDTQYF,TGTGCCAGCAGCGTCGGGGGGGCCCGGACAGATACGCAGTATTTT
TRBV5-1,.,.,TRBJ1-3,CASSLSGDQGNTIYF,TGCGCCAGCAGCCTCTCAGGGGACCAGGGAAACACCATATATTTT
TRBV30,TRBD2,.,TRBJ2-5,CAWRTGGGETQYF,TGTGCCTGGAGGACAGGCGGGGGGGAGACCCAGTACTTC
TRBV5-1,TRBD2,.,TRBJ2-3,CASSQRTSGGLADTQYF,TGCGCCAGCAGCCAACGGACTAGCGGGGGGCTTGCAGATACGCAGTATTTT
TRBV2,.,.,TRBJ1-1,CASSDNRGGSTEAFF,TGTGCCAGCAGTGACAATAGGGGTGGGAGTACTGAAGCTTTCTTT
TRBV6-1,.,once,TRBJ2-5,CASSDHPGETQYF,TGTGCCAGCAGTGACCACCCGGGGGAGACCCAGTACTTC
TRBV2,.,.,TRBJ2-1,CASTIHNEQFF,TGTGCCAGCACGATACACAATGAGCAGTTCTTC
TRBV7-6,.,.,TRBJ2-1,CASSLAGSSSYNEQFF,TGTGCCAGCAGCTTAGCGGGCAGTAGCTCCTACAATGAGCAGTTCTTC
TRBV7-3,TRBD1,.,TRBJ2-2,CASSPTPDRGRSGELFF,TGTGCCAGCAGCCCTACTCCGGACAGGGGGCGTTCCGGGGAGCTGTTTTTT
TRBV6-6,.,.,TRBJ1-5,CASSYSGSQPQHF,TGTGCCAGCAGTTACTCAGGGTCTCAGCCCCAGCATTTT
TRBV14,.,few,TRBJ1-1,CASSQRVVAVNTEAFF,TGTGCCAGCAGCCAAAGGGTCGTCGCGGTGAACACTGAAGCTTTCTTT
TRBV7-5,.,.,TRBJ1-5,CARSLAKAGRGPQHF,TGTGCCAGAAGCTTAGCGAAGGCAGGGAGGGGGCCCCAGCATTTT
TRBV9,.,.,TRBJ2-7,CASSLQGLPSYEQYF,TGTGCCAGCAGCCTTCAGGGTTTACCTTCCTACGAGCAGTACTTC
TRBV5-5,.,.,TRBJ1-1,CASSLGGWSMNTEAFF,TGTGCCAGCAGCTTGGGGGGTTGGTCCATGAACACTGAAGCTTTCTTT
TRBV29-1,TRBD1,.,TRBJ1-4,CSAGGPGTANEKLFF,TGCAGCGCCGGGGGGCCCGGGACAGCTAATGAAAAACTGTTTTTT
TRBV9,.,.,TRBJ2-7,CASSVDGGSYEQYF,TGTGCCAGCAGCGTAGATGGGGGCTCCTACGAGCAGTACTTC
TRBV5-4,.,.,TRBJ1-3,CASSKDRNSGNTIYF,TGTGCCAGCAGCAAAGACAGGAACTCTGGAAACACCATATATTTT
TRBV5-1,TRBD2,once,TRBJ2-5,CASRRGGFSWETQYF,TGCGCCAGCAGACGGGGGGGATTTTCTTGGGAGACCCAGTACTTC
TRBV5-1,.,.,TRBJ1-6,CASSLETPNSPLHF,TGCGCCAGCAGCTTGGAGACACCTAATTCACCCCTCCACTTT
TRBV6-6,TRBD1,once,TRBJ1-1,CASSYSRTGDTEAFF,TGTGCCAGCAGTTACTCAAGGACAGGGGACACTGAAGCTTTCTTT
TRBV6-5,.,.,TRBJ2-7,CASTRTGTKSHEQYF,TGTGCCAGCACCCGGACCGGGACCAAGTCCCACGAGCAGTACTTC
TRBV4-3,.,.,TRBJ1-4,CASSQEGDRPNEKLFF,TGCGCCAGCAGCCAAGAGGGTGACCGCCCTAATGAAAAACTGTTTTTT
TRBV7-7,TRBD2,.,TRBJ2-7,CASSKGLAYEQYF,TGTGCCAGCAGCAAGGGACTAGCATACGAGCAGTACTTC
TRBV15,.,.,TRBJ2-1,CATGQGNNEQFF,TGTGCCACGGGGCAGGGCAACAATGAGCAGTTCTTC
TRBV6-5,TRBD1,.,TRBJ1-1,CASSLDRGNTEAFF,TGTGCCAGCAGTCTGGACAGGGGGAACACTGAAGCTTTCTTT
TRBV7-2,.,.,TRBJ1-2,CASRDGGGDYGYTF,TGTGCCAGCAGGGACGGGGGCGGGGACTATGGCTACACCTTC
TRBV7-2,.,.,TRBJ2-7,CASSLDWGRSYEQYF,TGTGCCAGCAGCTTAGATTGGGGGAGGTCCTACGAGCAGTACTTC
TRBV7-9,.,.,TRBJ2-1,CASSRGWAAQFF,TGTGCCAGCAGCCGAGGGTGGGCGGCGCAGTTCTTC
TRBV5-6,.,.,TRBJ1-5,CASSSGNQPQHF,TGTGCCAGTTCAAGCGGGAATCAGCCCCAGCATTTT
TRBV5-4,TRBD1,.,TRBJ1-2,CASSPSLDRRYGYTF,TGTGCCAGCAGCCCTAGTTTGGACAGGCGCTATGGCTACACCTTC
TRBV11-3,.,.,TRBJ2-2,CASSPRGGELFF,TGTGCCAGCAGCCCCCGGGGCGGGGAGCTGTTTTTT
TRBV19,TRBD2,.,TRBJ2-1,CASRTGGRGNEQFF,TGTGCCAGTAGAACGGGGGGGCGAGGTAATGAGCAGTTCTTC
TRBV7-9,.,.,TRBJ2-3,CATSEGSTDTQYF,TGTGCCACGAGTGAGGGGAGCACAGATACGCAGTATTTT
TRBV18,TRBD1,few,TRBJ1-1,CASSWDRSNTEAFF,TGTGCCAGCTCTTGGGACAGATCAAACACTGAAGCTTTCTTT
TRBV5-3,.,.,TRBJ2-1,CARSLLGGPNEQFF,TGTGCCAGAAGCTTGTTGGGGGGGCCCAATGAGCAGTTCTTC
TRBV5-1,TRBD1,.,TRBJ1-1,CASSERDRVNTEAFF,TGCGCCAGCAGCGAAAGGGACAGGGTGAACACTGAAGCTTTCTTT
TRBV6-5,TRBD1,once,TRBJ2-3,CASSFTGQGQDTQYF,TGTGCCAGCAGTTTTACGGGACAGGGTCAAGATACGCAGTATTTT
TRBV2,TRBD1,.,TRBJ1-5,CASSEYLDRGNRPQHF,TGTGCCAGCAGCGAATATTTGGACAGGGGCAATCGGCCCCAGCATTTT
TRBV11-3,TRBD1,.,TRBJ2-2,CASSTGRTGELFF,TGTGCCAGCTCGACAGGGAGAACCGGGGAGCTGTTTTTT